This is a list of T cell receptor beta chains from one sample in a study of CD8+ T cells in alopecia areata. Produced via immunoSEQ multiplex PCR; TCRdb's table is partial and in-frame only. The data contain 200,000 or so clones, 43% of them singletons. The sequencing here drew on CD4+ T cells sorted from blood, taken at approximately week 36, from a patient treated with tofacitinib. These receptors came from a human donor with alopecia areata. Both conserved end residues are part of each CDR3. Fields, in order: J gene, V gene, CDR3 protein.

j_gene: TRBJ1-2
v_gene: TRBV30
CDR3aa: CAWSRMEKHYGYTF

j_gene: TRBJ1-4
v_gene: TRBV15
CDR3aa: CATSRDGARELFF

j_gene: TRBJ2-1
v_gene: TRBV29-1
CDR3aa: CSSGNNEQFF

j_gene: TRBJ2-4
v_gene: TRBV4-2
CDR3aa: CASSQEGGPQNIQYF

j_gene: TRBJ2-3
v_gene: TRBV28
CDR3aa: CASSLSPRVVDTQYF

j_gene: TRBJ2-5
v_gene: TRBV27
CDR3aa: CASRRGETQYF

j_gene: TRBJ1-1
v_gene: TRBV29-1
CDR3aa: CSVRQGNEAFF

j_gene: TRBJ2-3
v_gene: TRBV2
CDR3aa: CASSEFQEGRRTQYF

j_gene: TRBJ1-6
v_gene: TRBV5-1
CDR3aa: CASSPQVGGGNSPLHF

j_gene: TRBJ2-2
v_gene: TRBV2
CDR3aa: CASSFRDTGELFF

j_gene: TRBJ1-4
v_gene: TRBV28
CDR3aa: CASSLRLPGTNEKLFF

j_gene: TRBJ2-4
v_gene: TRBV7-8
CDR3aa: CASSLVPPGTGIQYF

j_gene: TRBJ2-7
v_gene: TRBV29-1
CDR3aa: CSVGGARGAYEQYF

j_gene: TRBJ1-1
v_gene: TRBV19
CDR3aa: CAAGTVEAFF

j_gene: TRBJ1-1
v_gene: TRBV5-4
CDR3aa: CASSPRAPATEAFF

j_gene: TRBJ2-3
v_gene: TRBV25-1
CDR3aa: CASDPGYTQYF

j_gene: TRBJ2-7
v_gene: TRBV7-6
CDR3aa: CASSLSGSYEQYF